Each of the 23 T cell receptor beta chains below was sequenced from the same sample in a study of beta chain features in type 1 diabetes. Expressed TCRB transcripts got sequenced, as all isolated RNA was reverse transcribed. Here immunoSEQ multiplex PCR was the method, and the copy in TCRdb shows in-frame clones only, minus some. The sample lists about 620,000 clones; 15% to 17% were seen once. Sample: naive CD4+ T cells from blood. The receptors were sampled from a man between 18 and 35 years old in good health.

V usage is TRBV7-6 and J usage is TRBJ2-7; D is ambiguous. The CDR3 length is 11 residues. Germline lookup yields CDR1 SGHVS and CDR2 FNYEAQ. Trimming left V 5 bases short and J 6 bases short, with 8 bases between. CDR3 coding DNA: TGTGCCAGCAGCGAGGATATCGAGCAGTACTTC. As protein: CASSEDIEQYF. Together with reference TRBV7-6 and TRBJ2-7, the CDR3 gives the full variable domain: GAGVSQSPRYKVTKRGQDVALRCDPISGHVSLYWYRQALGQGPEFLTYFNYEAQQDKSGLPNDRFSAERPEGSISTLTIQRTEQRDSAMYRCASSEDIEQYFGPGTRLTVT.

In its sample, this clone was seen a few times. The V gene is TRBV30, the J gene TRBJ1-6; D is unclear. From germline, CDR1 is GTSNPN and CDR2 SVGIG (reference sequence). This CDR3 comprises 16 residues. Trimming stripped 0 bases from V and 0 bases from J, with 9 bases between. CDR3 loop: CAWSVFRSSYNSPLHF. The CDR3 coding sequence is TGTGCCTGGAGTGTATTTAGGAGCTCCTATAATTCACCCCTCCACTTT.

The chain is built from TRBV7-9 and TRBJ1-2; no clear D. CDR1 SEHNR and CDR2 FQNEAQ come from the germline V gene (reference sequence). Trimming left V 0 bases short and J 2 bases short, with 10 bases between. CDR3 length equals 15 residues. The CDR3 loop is CASSLARGLNYGYTF. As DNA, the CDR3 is TGTGCCAGCAGCTTAGCTCGAGGATTGAACTATGGCTACACCTTC.

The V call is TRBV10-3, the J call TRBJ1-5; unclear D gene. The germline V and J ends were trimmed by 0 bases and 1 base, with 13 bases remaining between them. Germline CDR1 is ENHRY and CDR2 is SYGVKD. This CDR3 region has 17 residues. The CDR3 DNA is TGTGCCATCAGTGAGTCGAATGCCAGGACGAGCAATCAGCCCCAGCATTTT. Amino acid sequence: CAISESNARTSNQPQHF.

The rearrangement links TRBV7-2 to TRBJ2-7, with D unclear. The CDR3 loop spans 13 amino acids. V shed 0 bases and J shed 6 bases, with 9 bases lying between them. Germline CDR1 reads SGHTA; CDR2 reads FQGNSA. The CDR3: CASSLARLSEQYF. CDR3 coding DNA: TGTGCCAGCAGCTTAGCCCGACTGTCCGAGCAGTACTTC.

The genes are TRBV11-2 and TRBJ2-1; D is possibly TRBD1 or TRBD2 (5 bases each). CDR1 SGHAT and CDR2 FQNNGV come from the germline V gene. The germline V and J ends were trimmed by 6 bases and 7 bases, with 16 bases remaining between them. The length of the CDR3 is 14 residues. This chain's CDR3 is CASRRGRDRNEQFF. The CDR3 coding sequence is TGTGCCAGCAGGAGGGGCCGGGACCGGAATGAGCAGTTCTTC.

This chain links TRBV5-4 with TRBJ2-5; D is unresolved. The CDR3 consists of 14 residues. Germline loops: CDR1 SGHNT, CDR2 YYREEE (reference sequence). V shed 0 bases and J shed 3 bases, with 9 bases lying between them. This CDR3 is CASSLAGVEETQYF. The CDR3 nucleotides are TGTGCCAGCAGCTTGGCGGGCGTAGAAGAGACCCAGTACTTC.

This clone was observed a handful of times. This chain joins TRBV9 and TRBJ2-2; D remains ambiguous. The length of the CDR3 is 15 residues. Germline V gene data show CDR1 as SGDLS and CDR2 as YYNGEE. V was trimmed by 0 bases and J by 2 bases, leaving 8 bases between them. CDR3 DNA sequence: TGTGCCAGCAGCGTAGTACAGACAAACACCGGGGAGCTGTTTTTT. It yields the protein CASSVVQTNTGELFF.

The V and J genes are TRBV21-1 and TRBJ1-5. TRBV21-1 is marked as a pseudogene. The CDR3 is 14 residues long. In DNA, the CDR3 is TGTGCCAGCAGCAAGCCCCCCGGCGGGCAGCCCCAGCATTTT. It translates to CASSKPPGGQPQHF.

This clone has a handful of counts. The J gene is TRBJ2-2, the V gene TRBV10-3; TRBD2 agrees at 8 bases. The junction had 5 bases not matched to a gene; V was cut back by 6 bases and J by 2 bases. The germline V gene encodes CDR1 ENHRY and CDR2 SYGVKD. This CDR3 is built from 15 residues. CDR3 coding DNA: TGTGCCATCAGGGCCGGGACTAGTAACACCGGGGAGCTGTTTTTT. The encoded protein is CAIRAGTSNTGELFF.

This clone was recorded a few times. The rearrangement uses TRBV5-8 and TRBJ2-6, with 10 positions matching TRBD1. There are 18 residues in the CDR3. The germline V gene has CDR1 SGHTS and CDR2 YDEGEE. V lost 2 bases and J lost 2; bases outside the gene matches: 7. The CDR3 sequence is CASSFPGQGLAGANVLTF. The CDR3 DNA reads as TGTGCCAGCAGCTTTCCGGGACAGGGGCTAGCTGGGGCCAACGTCCTGACTTTC.

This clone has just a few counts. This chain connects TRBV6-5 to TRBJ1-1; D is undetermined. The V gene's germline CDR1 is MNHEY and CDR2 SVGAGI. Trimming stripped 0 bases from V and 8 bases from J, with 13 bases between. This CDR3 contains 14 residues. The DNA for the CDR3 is TGTGCCAGCAGTTACTCCCGGGGAAGCGCGGAAGCTTTCTTT. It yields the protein CASSYSRGSAEAFF.

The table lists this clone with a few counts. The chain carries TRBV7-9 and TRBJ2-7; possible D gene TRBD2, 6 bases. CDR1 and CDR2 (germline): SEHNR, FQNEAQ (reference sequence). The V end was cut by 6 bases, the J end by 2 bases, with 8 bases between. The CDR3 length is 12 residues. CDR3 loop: CASRRGTYEQYF. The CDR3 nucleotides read TGTGCCAGCAGGCGGGGAACCTACGAGCAGTACTTC.

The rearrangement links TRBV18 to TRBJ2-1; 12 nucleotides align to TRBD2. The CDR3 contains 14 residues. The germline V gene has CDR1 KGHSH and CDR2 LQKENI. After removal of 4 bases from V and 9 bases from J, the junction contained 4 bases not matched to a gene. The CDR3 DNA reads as TGTGCCAGCTCACGGGGACTAGCGGGTACTGAGCAGTTCTTC. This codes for CASSRGLAGTEQFF.

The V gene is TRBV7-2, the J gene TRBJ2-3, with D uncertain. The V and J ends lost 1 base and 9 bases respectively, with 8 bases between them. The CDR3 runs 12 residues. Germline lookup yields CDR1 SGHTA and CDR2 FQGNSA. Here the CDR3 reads CASSLGVLTQYF. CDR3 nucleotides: TGTGCCAGCAGCTTAGGAGTCCTAACGCAGTATTTT. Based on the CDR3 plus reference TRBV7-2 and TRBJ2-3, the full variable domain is GAGVSQSPSNKVTEKGKDVELRCDPISGHTALYWYRQSLGQGLEFLIYFQGNSAPDKSGLPSDRFSAERTGGSVSTLTIQRTQQEDSAVYLCASSLGVLTQYFGPGTRLTVL.

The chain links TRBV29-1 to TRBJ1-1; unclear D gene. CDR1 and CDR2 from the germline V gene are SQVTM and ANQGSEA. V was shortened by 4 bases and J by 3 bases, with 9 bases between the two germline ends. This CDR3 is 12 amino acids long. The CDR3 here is CSVGFRDTEAFF. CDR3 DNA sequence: TGCAGCGTTGGTTTTCGGGACACTGAAGCTTTCTTT.

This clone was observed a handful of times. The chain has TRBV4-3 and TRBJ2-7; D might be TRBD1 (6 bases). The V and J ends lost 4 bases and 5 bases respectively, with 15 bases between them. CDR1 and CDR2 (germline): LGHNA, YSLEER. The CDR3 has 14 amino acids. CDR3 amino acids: CASSLTGIPHEQYF. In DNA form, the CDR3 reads TGCGCCAGCAGCCTAACAGGGATCCCCCACGAGCAGTACTTC.

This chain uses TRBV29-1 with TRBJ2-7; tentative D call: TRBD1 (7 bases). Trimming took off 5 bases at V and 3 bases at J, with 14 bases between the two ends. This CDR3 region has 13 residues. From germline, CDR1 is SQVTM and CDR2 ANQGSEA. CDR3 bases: TGCAGCGTTCGCGGGGACAGAGGCTACGAGCAGTACTTC. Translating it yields CSVRGDRGYEQYF.

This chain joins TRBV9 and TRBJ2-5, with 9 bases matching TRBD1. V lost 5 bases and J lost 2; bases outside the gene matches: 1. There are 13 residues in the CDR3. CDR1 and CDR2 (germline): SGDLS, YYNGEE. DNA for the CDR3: TGTGCCAGCAGAGGGACAGGGCAAGAGACCCAGTACTTC. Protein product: CASRGTGQETQYF.

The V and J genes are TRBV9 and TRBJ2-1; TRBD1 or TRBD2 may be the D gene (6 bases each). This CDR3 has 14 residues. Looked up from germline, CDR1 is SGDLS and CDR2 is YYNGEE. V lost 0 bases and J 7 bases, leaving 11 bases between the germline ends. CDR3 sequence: CASSVGGARNEQFF. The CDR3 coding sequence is TGTGCCAGCAGCGTAGGGGGGGCAAGGAATGAGCAGTTCTTC.

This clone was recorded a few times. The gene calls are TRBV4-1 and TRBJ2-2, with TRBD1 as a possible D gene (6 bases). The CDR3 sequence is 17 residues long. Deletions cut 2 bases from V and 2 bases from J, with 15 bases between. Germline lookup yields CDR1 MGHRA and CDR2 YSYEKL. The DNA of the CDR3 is TGCGCCAGCAGCCAACCTCCCGGACAGACCAACACCGGGGAGCTGTTTTTT. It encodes CASSQPPGQTNTGELFF.

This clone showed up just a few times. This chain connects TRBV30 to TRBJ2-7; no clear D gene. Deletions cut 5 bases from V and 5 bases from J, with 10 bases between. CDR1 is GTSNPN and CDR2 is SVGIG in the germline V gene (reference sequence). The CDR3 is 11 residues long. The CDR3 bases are TGTGCCTGGGCTAACAAAAACGAGCAGTACTTC. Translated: CAWANKNEQYF.

The CDR3 coding sequence is TGTGCCAGCATTATCGGGTGGGGTGAAAAACTGTTTTTT. Translating it yields CASIIGWGEKLFF. The chain links TRBV6-1 to TRBJ1-4; D gene ambiguous. Between the trimmed V and J ends, which lost 7 bases and 7 bases, there was a span of 13 bases. Germline-derived CDR1 and CDR2 are MNHNS and SASEGT. The CDR3 runs 13 residues.